Below are 8 T cell receptor beta chains sequenced from a single sample in a study of blood T cells in healthy people across ages. For the second PCR, which ran for roughly 6 to 12 cycles, a sample-barcoded 5' primer and a J-beta primer mix were used. TCRdb reprocessed the 5' RACE reads with MiXCR, giving one entry per CDR3 protein. This table holds fewer than 1,000,000 distinct CDR3 sequences, 40% to 50% found once. Input material: blood. Source of these receptors: a man aged 60 to 75 in good health.

The sample holds one count of this clonotype. The genes are TRBV4-3 and TRBJ2-1, with a possible D match to TRBD1 (6 bases). Germline V gene data show CDR1 as LGHNA and CDR2 as YSLEER. The CDR3 is 15 residues long. Trimming cost V 1 base and J 7 bases, with 14 bases left between them. The CDR3 bases are TGCGCCAGCAGCCAAGGGGGGCTAGTAGGGAATGAGCAGTTCTTC. Amino acid sequence: CASSQGGLVGNEQFF.

The gene calls are TRBV2 and TRBJ2-1, with 7 bases lining up with TRBD2. Trimming removed 7 bases from V and 8 bases from J; junction bases left unmatched: 11. Germline V gene sequence: CDR1 SNHLY, CDR2 FYNNEI. The CDR3 sequence is 14 residues long. For the CDR3, the DNA is TGTGCCAGCAAGCGGGGTGGGTTTAAGGATGAGCAGTTCTTC. It specifies CASKRGGFKDEQFF. Full variable domain (remainder filled in from reference TRBV2 and TRBJ2-1): EPEVTQTPSHQVTQMGQEVILRCVPISNHLYFYWYRQILGQKVEFLVSFYNNEISEKSEIFDDQFSVERPDGSNFTLKIRSTKLEDSAMYFCASKRGGFKDEQFFGPGTRLTVL.

This clonotype appeared a single time. The junction shows a germline mismatch at one end, possibly a read error. The rearrangement uses TRBV27 and TRBJ2-1; D gene ambiguous. Per germline, CDR1 MNHEY and CDR2 SMNVEV (reference sequence). The CDR3 is made up of 12 amino acids. This CDR3 is CAGSRWNNEQFF. The CDR3 region has the DNA TGTGCCGGCAGCCGGTGGAACAATGAGCAGTTCTTC.

To note about this clonotype: The junction departs from germline at one end; a sequencing error may be responsible. This rearrangement joins TRBV29-1 to TRBJ1-5; 9 nucleotides agree with TRBD1. Germline V gene sequence: CDR1 SQVTM, CDR2 ANQGSEA. The length of the CDR3 is 13 residues. As DNA, the CDR3 is TGCAGCGTTCTTACAGGGGGCGGTCAGCCCCAGCTTTTT. It specifies CSVLTGGGQPQLF.

A few counts support this clonotype. This chain connects TRBV20-1 to TRBJ2-1, with D unresolved. The DNA end is more similar to TRBJ2-7, so the J call may be wrong. CDR1 and CDR2 (germline): DFQATT, SNEGSKA (reference sequence). The CDR3 is made up of 12 amino acids. The CDR3 DNA reads TGCAGTGCTGATCCGTATACCTACGAGCAGTACTTC. Amino acid sequence: CSADPYTYEQYF.

This clonotype occurred a few times. V gene TRBV12-3 or TRBV12-4 combines with J gene TRBJ2-6; 9 positions match TRBD1. V was clipped by 6 bases and J by 2 bases; unmatched bases: 14. This CDR3 comprises 19 residues. The DNA for the CDR3 is TGTGCCAGCAGCTACCCGTACAGGGGGCGAAGAACTGGGGCCAACGTCCTGACTTTC. This gives the protein CASSYPYRGRRTGANVLTF.

The rearrangement uses TRBV6-1 and TRBJ2-5, with D possibly matching TRBD2 (6 bases). The CDR3 covers 13 residues. Deletions cut 5 bases from V and 11 bases from J, with 18 bases between. In germline, CDR1 is MNHNS, CDR2 SASEGT. The DNA for the CDR3 is TGTGCCAGCAGTAGGACTGCGACGGGGGAGCAGTACTTC. Translated: CASSRTATGEQYF.

J is TRBJ2-5 and V is TRBV7-2; D unresolved. Trimming stripped 5 bases from V and 11 bases from J, with 24 bases between. CDR3 length: 15 amino acids. The germline V gene has CDR1 SGHTA and CDR2 FQGNSA. CDR3 amino acids: CASSAVVSEVSEQYF. CDR3 nucleotides: TGTGCCAGCAGCGCCGTGGTGTCGGAAGTCAGTGAGCAGTACTTC.